This T cell receptor (beta chain) is from a study of cytomegalovirus exposure and HLA in healthy donors. About the study: Some 85 million unique TCRs from HLA-typed donors were held in an early data release. Overall study findings and caveats: In a later analysis, at a false discovery rate of 0.05, fewer than 20,000 TCR beta sequences matched HLA alleles. The study flagged 150 to 200 TCR beta chains as cytomegalovirus-associated.

From germline, CDR1 is LGHNA and CDR2 YNFKEQ. The J segment lost 1 base and the V segment lost 0 bases, leaving 12 bases of the junction unmatched. This CDR3 has 19 residues. The PCR was carried out with 60 Vbeta primers and 13 Jbeta primers. The repertoire was sequenced with immunoSEQ multiplex PCR; TCRdb's copy has only in-frame clones and lacks some. The table includes around 200,000 clones, 83% detected once. Worth noting for this clone: Its antigen is undetermined.

The chain couples TRBV4-2 to TRBJ2-5; TRBD2 matches at 9 bases. The sample comprised PBMCs. The source of this sequence is a man between 50 and 59 years old in good health and CMV-seronegative. The CDR3 region has the DNA TGTGCCAGCAGCCAAGAGCATCCGGGGAGCGGGGGGAGCCAAGAGACCCAGTACTTC. It is translated as CASSQEHPGSGGSQETQYF.